This TCR beta chain was recorded in a study of blood T cell repertoires in COVID-19. Study-wide context: The origin of the acute and convalescent COVID-19 samples was the United States, Italy and Spain.

Methods used by the authors: Using reference gene primer amplification, nucleated cell counts were estimated. Assay used: immunoSEQ multiplex PCR; TCRdb lists only in-frame clones, some missing. The D gene and trimming were derived from the DNA, and the V and J assignments and clone size from that table. The table has 200,000 to 300,000 clones, around 80% seen once; the top ten hold around 5.5%. The CDR3 runs to 15 residues. Germline V gene data show CDR1 as MGHRA and CDR2 as YSYEKL. V was clipped by 0 bases and J by 1 base; unmatched bases: 2. This clone was observed a single time. Sequencing input: peripheral blood. The chain links TRBV4-1 to TRBJ2-5; 7 bases are a match to TRBD2. The source is a human donor in a cohort sampled during active COVID-19. DNA for the CDR3: TGCGCCAGCAGCCAAGAGGGGGGGGGCCAAGAGACCCAGTACTTC. This encodes CASSQEGGGQETQYF.